This T cell receptor (beta chain) was obtained from a study of cytomegalovirus exposure and HLA in healthy donors. Findings of the study overall: Data from an earlier analysis indicated that most TCR beta V segments were productive either about 90% or about 30% of the time. Some highly shared sequence variants likely arose as a pipeline artifact.

This clone was detected once. The antigen remains unidentified. The PCR used 60 Vbeta and 13 Jbeta primers. Sequencing used immunoSEQ multiplex PCR; TCRdb keeps in-frame clones, though not all of them. The repertoire has some 110,000 clones, around 74% of them found once; the top ten carry roughly 4.4%. This CDR3 has 18 residues. V shed 3 bases and J shed 1 base, with 21 bases lying between them. Germline-derived CDR1 and CDR2 are SGHAT and FQDESV (reference sequence). The V and J genes are TRBV11-1 and TRBJ1-1; perhaps TRBD1 as D (5 bases). The specimen was PBMCs. The sequence was obtained from a man aged 25 to 40 in good health and CMV-seropositive. Written as DNA, the CDR3 is TGTGCCAGCAGCTTCGGGCCCTTCTATGGTAGGGGGAACACTGAAGCTTTCTTT. It codes for CASSFGPFYGRGNTEAFF.